The sequence of this T cell receptor (beta chain) was determined in a study of cytomegalovirus exposure and HLA in healthy donors. General study points: Common viral pathogens seemed, in a later analysis, to connect with several of the most significant clusters. It was shown in a later analysis that HLA-associated TCR beta chains were more clonally expanded than other, equally common chains.

On this clone itself: What it binds is not known.

The PCR ran on 60 Vbeta and 13 Jbeta primers. Sequencing used immunoSEQ multiplex PCR; TCRdb keeps in-frame clones, though not all of them. This table holds roughly 130,000 clones, 65% to 90% found once. This CDR3 is 13 amino acids long. V gave up 8 bases and J gave up 2 bases, with 11 bases separating them. Per the germline V gene, CDR1 is MNHEY and CDR2 is SMNVEV (reference sequence). Sequencing input: PBMCs. The chain uses TRBV27 and TRBJ2-3; D remains unclear. The sequence was collected from a girl aged 2 to 9 in good health and CMV-seronegative. CDR3 in DNA: TGTGCCAGCGGGTGGCAGGACACAGATACGCAGTATTTT. Translation: CASGWQDTDTQYF.